This T cell receptor (beta chain) was retrieved from a study of cytomegalovirus exposure and HLA in healthy donors. Study-wide results and caveats: Follow-up analysis later connected one missense variant in DCLRE1C with trimming of TCR beta V- and J-genes. There were around 160 TCR beta chains listed as cytomegalovirus-associated. Some public TCRs appeared in many individuals, while most sequences were rare. Presence/absence analysis assumed near-uniform sequencing depth across donors.

The count of this clone is one. Its target is not known. PCR involved 60 Vbeta and 13 Jbeta primers. Measured with immunoSEQ multiplex PCR; TCRdb has only the in-frame clones, and not every one. The table has fewer than 250,000 clones, about 77% seen once. CDR3 length: 16 residues. V lost 1 base, J lost 7 bases, and 10 bases stayed unmatched. CDR1 and CDR2 (germline): LNHNV, YYDKDF (reference sequence). The J gene is TRBJ1-2, the V gene TRBV15; 9 nucleotides agree with TRBD1. The material sequenced was PBMCs. The receptor's source is a young man in good health and CMV-seropositive. DNA for the CDR3: TGTGCCACCAGCAGAGCCGCGACAGGGGGAGAGGGTGGCTACACCTTC. This codes for CATSRAATGGEGGYTF.